Following are 26 T cell receptor beta chains from one sample sequenced in a study of lymphopenia after photon versus proton radiotherapy. Produced via immunoSEQ multiplex PCR; TCRdb's table is partial and in-frame only. The sample holds about 30,000 clones, over 85% seen once. The specimen comprised peripheral blood, sampled from a patient treated with photon-based radiotherapy. The receptors were sampled from a woman between 50 and 59 years old with cholangiocarcinoma.

In its sample, this clone was seen a few times. The rearrangement links TRBV27 to TRBJ1-2; D remains unclear. The V end lost 7 bases, the J end lost 4 bases, and 10 bases lay between the germline ends. This CDR3 spans 12 amino acids. Germline V CDR1 and CDR2: MNHEY, SMNVEV (reference sequence). CDR3 nucleotides: TGTGCCAGCACCCCTTCGACCTATGGCTACACCTTC. Residues: CASTPSTYGYTF.

The chain links TRBV25-1 to TRBJ2-5; 8 bases are a match to TRBD1. V shed 5 bases and J 5 bases; nucleotides not matched to a gene: 10. The CDR3 spans 15 residues. CDR1 MGHDK and CDR2 SYGVNS come from the germline V gene. The CDR3 spells CASSTPGGSTETQYF. CDR3 DNA sequence: TGTGCCAGCAGTACCCCAGGGGGCTCTACGGAGACCCAGTACTTC.

The chain carries TRBV5-4 and TRBJ2-3; possible D gene TRBD2, 7 bases. The V end was cut by 4 bases, the J end by 5 bases, with 17 bases between. The CDR3 covers 15 residues. Germline assignment: CDR1 SGHNT and CDR2 YYREEE (reference sequence). The CDR3: CASSRWGGPEDTQYF. In DNA, the CDR3 is TGTGCCAGCAGCCGTTGGGGGGGCCCGGAAGATACGCAGTATTTT.

V and J are TRBV7-2 and TRBJ2-2; D is possibly TRBD1 (6 bases). Germline lookup yields CDR1 SGHTA and CDR2 FQGNSA. The length of the CDR3 is 14 residues. Trimming removed 6 bases from V and 3 bases from J, with 11 bases in between. For the CDR3, the DNA is TGTGCCAGCAGAGGGGGTCCAGACACCGGGGAGCTGTTTTTT. Protein: CASRGGPDTGELFF.

V is TRBV18 and J is TRBJ1-1; D may be TRBD1 (5 bases). Trimming pared 3 bases from V and 5 bases from J, leaving 19 bases between. Germline CDR1 is KGHSH and CDR2 is LQKENI. This CDR3 has 16 residues. The CDR3 region is CASSPGSARVETEAFF. The DNA for the CDR3 is TGTGCCAGCTCACCGGGGTCGGCCAGGGTGGAGACTGAAGCTTTCTTT.

This chain joins TRBV5-1 and TRBJ1-4, with a weak D call TRBD1 (5 bases). Germline values: CDR1 SGHRS, CDR2 YFSETQ. V was cut by 2 bases and J by 8 bases, with 13 bases left in between. CDR3 size: 14 residues. The CDR3 loop is CASSFGGAGEKLFF. CDR3 coding DNA: TGCGCCAGCAGCTTCGGCGGGGCCGGGGAAAAACTGTTTTTT.

This chain links TRBV27 with TRBJ1-1; D perhaps matches TRBD1 (5 bases). Germline CDR1 MNHEY, CDR2 SMNVEV (reference sequence). This CDR3 has 14 residues. Trimming removed 4 bases at V and 6 bases at J, with 15 bases between. Here the CDR3 reads CASSSPLKGPEAFF. DNA of the CDR3: TGTGCCAGCAGTTCGCCCCTCAAGGGACCTGAAGCTTTCTTT.

This chain links TRBV7-9 with TRBJ1-3; D gene ambiguous. The CDR3 spans 12 residues. Trimming removed 8 bases from V and 1 base from J, with 6 bases in between. Germline V gene data show CDR1 as SEHNR and CDR2 as FQNEAQ (reference sequence). The CDR3 sequence: CASAGSGNTIYF. CDR3 in DNA: TGTGCCAGCGCTGGATCTGGAAACACCATATATTTT.

The chain uses TRBV12-5 and TRBJ1-5; no reliable D call. Germline loops: CDR1 LGHNT, CDR2 FRNRAP. CDR3 size: 16 residues. V lost 3 bases, J lost 3 bases, and 15 bases lay in between. CDR3 sequence: CASGFRAPGVNQPQHF. In nucleotides, the CDR3 is TGTGCTAGTGGTTTCCGGGCCCCCGGGGTCAATCAGCCCCAGCATTTT. Together with reference TRBV12-5 and TRBJ1-5, the CDR3 gives the full variable domain: DARVTQTPRHKVTEMGQEVTMRCQPILGHNTVFWYRQTMMQGLELLAYFRNRAPLDDSGMPKDRFSAEMPDATLATLKIQPSEPRDSAVYFCASGFRAPGVNQPQHFGDGTRLSIL.

V is TRBV7-6 and J is TRBJ1-2; tentatively, D is TRBD1 (5 bases). CDR1 SGHVS and CDR2 FNYEAQ come from the germline V gene. CDR3 length equals 12 residues. V lost 5 bases and J 8 bases, leaving 12 bases between the germline ends. CDR3 loop: CASSQPGDGYTF. The CDR3 DNA follows: TGTGCCAGCAGCCAACCCGGGGACGGCTACACCTTC. The whole variable domain, filled in from reference TRBV7-6 and TRBJ1-2, reads GAGVSQSPRYKVTKRGQDVALRCDPISGHVSLYWYRQALGQGPEFLTYFNYEAQQDKSGLPNDRFSAERPEGSISTLTIQRTEQRDSAMYRCASSQPGDGYTFGSGTRLTVV.

The chain couples TRBV13 to TRBJ2-5; 9 positions agree with TRBD1. This CDR3 spans 17 amino acids. J gave up 5 bases and V 1 base, and 11 bases lay outside the gene matches. Per the germline V gene, CDR1 is PRHDT and CDR2 is FYEKMQ (reference sequence). The CDR3 reads CASSLAAWGTGSETQYF. The CDR3 DNA sequence: TGTGCCAGCAGCTTAGCCGCCTGGGGGACAGGGTCGGAGACCCAGTACTTC.

This CDR3 is CASSKTRGRYNEQFF. The CDR3 DNA follows: TGCGCCAGCAGTAAAACCAGGGGCCGATACAATGAGCAGTTCTTC. V is TRBV5-1 and J is TRBJ2-1; D is perhaps TRBD1 (6 bases). Germline V gene lookup returns CDR1 SGHRS and CDR2 YFSETQ. This CDR3 has 15 residues. V was clipped by 5 bases and J by 4 bases, with 16 bases between them.

This chain connects TRBV20-1 to TRBJ2-7; a possible D gene is TRBD1 (6 bases). The CDR3 sequence is 11 residues long. Germline CDR1 and CDR2: DFQATT and SNEGSKA (reference sequence). The CDR3 loop reads CRGDTTYEQYF. In DNA, the CDR3 is TGCAGGGGGGACACCACCTACGAGCAGTACTTC.

The chain employs TRBV5-1 and TRBJ1-5; D unresolved. The CDR3 spans 15 residues. Germline V gene sequence: CDR1 SGHRS, CDR2 YFSETQ. The V end lost 4 bases, the J end lost 3 bases, and 14 bases lay between the germline ends. As DNA, the CDR3 is TGCGCCAGCAGCCCGTACGGTGAAACCAATCAGCCCCAGCATTTT. It is translated as CASSPYGETNQPQHF. Full variable domain (remainder filled in from reference TRBV5-1 and TRBJ1-5): KAGVTQTPRYLIKTRGQQVTLSCSPISGHRSVSWYQQTPGQGLQFLFEYFSETQRNKGNFPGRFSGRQFSNSRSEMNVSTLELGDSALYLCASSPYGETNQPQHFGDGTRLSIL.

This chain links TRBV15 with TRBJ1-3; D not resolved. CDR1 and CDR2 from the germline V gene are LNHNV and YYDKDF (reference sequence). This CDR3 comprises 15 residues. The V gene lost 3 bases and the J gene lost 4 bases, with 13 bases spanning the gap. CDR3 coding DNA: TGTGCCACCAGCAGTGGGCCCTACCAGGGAAACACCATATATTTT. As protein: CATSSGPYQGNTIYF.

The chain employs TRBV11-2 and TRBJ1-1; D unresolved. The length of the CDR3 is 14 residues. The germline V gene has CDR1 SGHAT and CDR2 FQNNGV. Trimming took off 1 base at V and 1 base at J, with 7 bases between the two ends. The CDR3 DNA is TGTGCCAGCAGCTTAGCCACGAAGAACACTGAAGCTTTCTTT. Protein sequence: CASSLATKNTEAFF.

The chain recombines TRBV6-6 with TRBJ2-7; the match to TRBD1 covers 12 bases. Germline V gene sequence: CDR1 MNHNY, CDR2 SVGAGI (reference sequence). V lost 6 bases to trimming and J lost 3 bases; unmatched junction nucleotides: 6. The CDR3 is 15 amino acids. CDR3: CASSPGTGGVYEQYF. CDR3 DNA: TGTGCCAGCAGCCCCGGGACAGGGGGCGTCTACGAGCAGTACTTC.

The V and J genes are TRBV10-1 and TRBJ1-5; 10 bases are shared with TRBD1. Germline values: CDR1 WNHNN, CDR2 SYGVQD (reference sequence). The trim removed 2 bases at V and 5 bases at J, leaving 9 bases unmatched. The CDR3 is made up of 17 amino acids. CDR3 sequence reads: CASSEPTGQGVHQPQHF. CDR3 DNA: TGCGCCAGCAGTGAGCCAACCGGACAGGGGGTGCATCAGCCCCAGCATTTT.

This chain links TRBV10-3 with TRBJ2-7; TRBD2 matches 9 bases. The junction had 7 bases not matched to a gene; V was cut back by 5 bases and J by 5 bases. This CDR3 region has 14 residues. Germline V gene sequence: CDR1 ENHRY, CDR2 SYGVKD. As DNA, the CDR3 is TGTGCCATCAGTTCTCACCAGCGGGGGGACGAGCAGTACTTC. Its protein is CAISSHQRGDEQYF.

The CDR3 DNA is TGCGCCAGCAGCCAAGAAGGGACAGGGGCTTACGAGCAGTACTTC. Encoded protein: CASSQEGTGAYEQYF. The rearrangement joins TRBV4-1 to TRBJ2-7; TRBD1 agrees at 10 bases. The ends lost 0 bases at V and 4 bases at J; junction bases unmatched: 3. CDR1 is MGHRA and CDR2 is YSYEKL in the germline V gene. This CDR3 contains 15 residues.

The chain combines TRBV19 with TRBJ1-2; D unclear. This CDR3 spans 12 amino acids. Looked up from germline, CDR1 is LNHDA and CDR2 is SQIVND (reference sequence). Trimming pared 7 bases from V and 8 bases from J, leaving 14 bases between. CDR3 amino acids: CASTRTDTGYTF. The CDR3 nucleotides are TGTGCCAGTACCCGGACTGACACGGGCTACACCTTC. Filled out from reference TRBV19 and TRBJ1-2, the complete variable domain reads DGGITQSPKYLFRKEGQNVTLSCEQNLNHDAMYWYRQDPGQGLRLIYYSQIVNDFQKGDIAEGYSVSREKKESFPLTVTSAQKNPTAFYLCASTRTDTGYTFGSGTRLTVV.

The V call is TRBV7-2, the J call TRBJ1-1, with a weak D call TRBD1 (6 bases). The V gene lost 3 bases and the J gene lost 1 base, with 9 bases spanning the gap. Germline values: CDR1 SGHTA, CDR2 FQGNSA. The CDR3 sequence is 14 residues long. The DNA of the CDR3 is TGTGCCAGCAGCTTCACAGGGAGGAACACTGAAGCTTTCTTT. Amino acid sequence: CASSFTGRNTEAFF. The full variable domain, in which reference TRBV7-2 and TRBJ1-1 provide the parts outside the CDR3, is GAGVSQSPSNKVTEKGKDVELRCDPISGHTALYWYRQSLGQGLEFLIYFQGNSAPDKSGLPSDRFSAERTGGSVSTLTIQRTQQEDSAVYLCASSFTGRNTEAFFGQGTRLTVV.

The chain recombines TRBV6-5 with TRBJ2-5; D may match TRBD1 or TRBD2 (6 bases each). Between the trimmed V and J ends, which lost 5 bases and 5 bases, there was a span of 12 bases. CDR3 length: 13 amino acids. Germline CDR1 reads MNHEY; CDR2 reads SVGAGI. The CDR3 region has the DNA TGTGCCAGCAGTCTACAGGGAGGTGAGACCCAGTACTTC. As protein: CASSLQGGETQYF.

The chain recombines TRBV29-1 with TRBJ2-3; D is tentatively TRBD1 or TRBD2 (6 bases each). The CDR3 loop spans 13 amino acids. CDR1 is SQVTM, CDR2 ANQGSEA, per germline. Between the trimmed V and J ends, which lost 7 bases and 3 bases, there was a span of 14 bases. CDR3 bases: TGCAGCGCCCAACGGGGGCTTACAGATACGCAGTATTTT. Protein sequence: CSAQRGLTDTQYF.

The chain links TRBV6-6 to TRBJ2-7; D possibly corresponds to TRBD1 (5 bases). CDR1 and CDR2 from the germline V gene are MNHNY and SVGAGI (reference sequence). This CDR3 is built from 15 residues. The germline V and J ends were trimmed by 4 bases and 5 bases, with 18 bases remaining between them. This chain's CDR3 is CASSFGRGVGHEQYF. CDR3 DNA sequence: TGTGCCAGCAGTTTCGGAAGGGGCGTCGGCCACGAGCAGTACTTC.

The J gene is TRBJ1-2, the V gene TRBV11-2; TRBD1 is a possible D gene (5 bases). The ends were cut back, 4 bases at V and 4 bases at J, with 16 bases in the middle. From germline, CDR1 is SGHAT and CDR2 FQNNGV. CDR3 length: 15 residues. The CDR3 bases are TGTGCCAGCAGCTCACCAACCGGGACCCTCTATGGCTACACCTTC. Its translation: CASSSPTGTLYGYTF.